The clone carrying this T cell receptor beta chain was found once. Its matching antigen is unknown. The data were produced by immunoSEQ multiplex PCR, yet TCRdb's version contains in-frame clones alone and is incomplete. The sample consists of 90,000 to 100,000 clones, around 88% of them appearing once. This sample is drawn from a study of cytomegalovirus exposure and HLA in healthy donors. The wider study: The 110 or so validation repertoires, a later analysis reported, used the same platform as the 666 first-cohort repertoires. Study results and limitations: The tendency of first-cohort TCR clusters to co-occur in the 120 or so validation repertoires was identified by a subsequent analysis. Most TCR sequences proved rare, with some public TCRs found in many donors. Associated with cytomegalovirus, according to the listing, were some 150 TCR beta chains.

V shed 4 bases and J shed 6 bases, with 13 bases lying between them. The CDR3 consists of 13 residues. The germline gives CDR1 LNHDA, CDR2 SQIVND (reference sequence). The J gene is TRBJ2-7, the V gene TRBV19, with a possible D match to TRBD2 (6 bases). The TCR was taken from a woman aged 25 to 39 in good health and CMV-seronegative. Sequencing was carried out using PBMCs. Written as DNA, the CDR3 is TGTGCCAGTAGTAACAAACGCGGGACCGAGCAGTACTTC. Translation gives CASSNKRGTEQYF.